This T cell receptor beta chain was captured in a study of T cell responses to AZD1222 COVID-19 vaccine. The method was immunoSEQ multiplex PCR; TCRdb's version includes in-frame clones alone and lacks a portion of them. The sample holds some 96,000 clones, about 88% seen once. This clone came up once. As yet, its antigen is unknown. General observations from the study: No day 14 peak samples; only post-peak repertoires were characterized. Unmutated variant regions are reportedly the target of nearly half of TCRs that are spike-specific. There were vaccine-associated CD4 TCRs across spike, dominant at 160-218 and 743-854. Baseline testing showed seropositivity in only six AZD1222 recipients.

Germline assignment: CDR1 KGHSY and CDR2 FQNENV. Trimming at V came to 4 bases and at J to 3 bases, leaving 7 bases not matched to a gene. The CDR3 totals 15 residues. This receptor was obtained from an adult in good health. Sequences were derived from peripheral blood, sampled on day 0 of AZD1222 vaccination. The chain couples TRBV16 to TRBJ2-7, with 9 bases that match TRBD1. The CDR3 sequence is CASSRDRAEIYEQYF. CDR3 DNA: TGTGCCAGCAGCCGGGACAGGGCGGAGATCTACGAGCAGTACTTC. The variable domain in full, with the rest retrieved from reference TRBV16 and TRBJ2-7, is GEEVAQTPKHLVRGEGQKAKLYCAPIKGHSYVFWYQQVLKNEFKFLISFQNENVFDETGMPKERFSAKCLPNSPCSLEIQATKLEDSAVYFCASSRDRAEIYEQYFGPGTRLTVT.